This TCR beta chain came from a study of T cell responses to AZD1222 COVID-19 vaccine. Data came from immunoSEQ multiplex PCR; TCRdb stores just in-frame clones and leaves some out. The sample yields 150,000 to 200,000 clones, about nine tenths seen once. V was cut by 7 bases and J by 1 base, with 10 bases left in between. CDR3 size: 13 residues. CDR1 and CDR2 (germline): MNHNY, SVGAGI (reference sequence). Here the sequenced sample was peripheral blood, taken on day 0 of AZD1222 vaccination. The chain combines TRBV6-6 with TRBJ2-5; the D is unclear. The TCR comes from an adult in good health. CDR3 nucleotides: TGTGCCAGCACCCTAAGGGTCCAAGAGACCCAGTACTTC. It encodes CASTLRVQETQYF.